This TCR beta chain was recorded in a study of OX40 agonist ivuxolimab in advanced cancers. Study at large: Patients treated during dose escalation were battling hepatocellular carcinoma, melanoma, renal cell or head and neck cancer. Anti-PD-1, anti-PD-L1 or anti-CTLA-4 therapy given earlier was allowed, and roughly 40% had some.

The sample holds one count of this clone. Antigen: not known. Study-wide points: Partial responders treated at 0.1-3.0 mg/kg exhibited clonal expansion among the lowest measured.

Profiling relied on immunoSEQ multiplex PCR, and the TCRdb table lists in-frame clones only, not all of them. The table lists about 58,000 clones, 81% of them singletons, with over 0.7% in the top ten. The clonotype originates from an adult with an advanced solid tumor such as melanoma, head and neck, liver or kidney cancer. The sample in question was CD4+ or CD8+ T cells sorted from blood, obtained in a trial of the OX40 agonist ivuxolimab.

Here the CDR3 DNA reads TGTGCCAGCACCTCACTCACCGGGGGGTTAAGCGAGCAGTACTTC. Residues: CASTSLTGGLSEQYF. The chain links TRBV28 to TRBJ2-7; 7 bases are shared with TRBD2. The CDR3 consists of 15 residues. With 7 bases clipped from V and 6 bases from J, the junction kept 15 bases outside the gene matches. Germline lookup yields CDR1 MDHEN and CDR2 SYDVKM.